These T cell receptor beta chains were read from a single sample in a study of shared clonotypes between healthy human individuals. Here immunoSEQ multiplex PCR was the method, and the copy in TCRdb shows in-frame clones only, minus some. The sample includes under 2,500,000 clones, around 95% seen only once; the top ten take 0.1% to 0.15%. The sequenced sample was naive CD4+ T cells sorted from blood. These receptors were taken from a man younger than 35 in good health. CDR3s include the opening cysteine and the closing phenylalanine or tryptophan. D genes are given only for firm matches. For some rows the clone size is stated as once, few or many, or as a class when expanded; others skip it.

size	D	J	length	V	DNA	CDR3
.	.	TRBJ1-6	12	TRBV6-5	TGTGCCAGCAGAGGGAGGAGTTCACCCCTCCACTTT	CASRGRSSPLHF
.	.	TRBJ1-2	11	TRBV19	TGTGCCACCAGGGAACTCTATGGCTACACCTTC	CATRELYGYTF
.	TRBD1	TRBJ2-5	14	TRBV6-5	TGTGCCAGCAGTTTGACAGGGGGAAAAGAGACCCAGTACTTC	CASSLTGGKETQYF
.	.	TRBJ2-3	13	TRBV6-6	TGTGCCAGCGGTGGGGTACGCACAGATACGCAGTATTTT	CASGGVRTDTQYF
.	.	TRBJ2-3	13	TRBV6-1	TGTGCCAGCGGCGGGGGCGCAACAGATACGCAGTATTTT	CASGGGATDTQYF
.	TRBD1	TRBJ1-2	18	TRBV2	TGTGCCAGCAGGCTAGAGCTTGGGACAGGGATAGATTCTTATGGCTACACCTTC	CASRLELGTGIDSYGYTF
.	TRBD2	TRBJ2-5	17	TRBV11-2	TGTGCCAGCAGCACCCGACTGACTAGCGGGTGGGAAGAGACCCAGTACTTC	CASSTRLTSGWEETQYF
.	.	TRBJ2-7	12	TRBV6-1	TGTGCCAGCAGTGATCTTTACTACGAGCAGTACTTC	CASSDLYYEQYF
.	TRBD2	TRBJ2-5	15	TRBV6-5	TGTGCCAGCAGTCAGGGACTAGCGGGATTAGAGACCCAGTACTTC	CASSQGLAGLETQYF
few	TRBD2	TRBJ2-7	17	TRBV7-2	TGTGCCAGCAGCCCACCGGCTCTAGCGGGACCTCTCGGGGAGCAGTACTTC	CASSPPALAGPLGEQYF
.	.	TRBJ2-3	12	TRBV30	TGTGCCTGGTCTCCAGTCAGCCATACGCAGTATTTT	CAWSPVSHTQYF
.	.	TRBJ2-1	17	TRBV25-1	TGTGCCAGCAGTGGGGATCCTGGGAAAGCCTCCTACAATGAGCAGTTCTTC	CASSGDPGKASYNEQFF
.	TRBD1	TRBJ1-6	15	TRBV7-6	TGTGCCAGCAGCTTAGCTGGGACAGGGAACTCACCCCTCCACTTT	CASSLAGTGNSPLHF
.	.	TRBJ2-2	15	TRBV15	TGTGCCACCAGCAGAGGGGTGGGGAACACCGGGGAGCTGTTTTTT	CATSRGVGNTGELFF
.	TRBD1	TRBJ1-1	13	TRBV6-1	TGTGCCAGCAGCGACAGGGTGGGAACTGAAGCTTTCTTT	CASSDRVGTEAFF
once	TRBD1	TRBJ1-1	15	TRBV18	TGTGCCAGCTCCTCCAAGGGACAGATGAACACTGAAGCTTTCTTT	CASSSKGQMNTEAFF
.	.	TRBJ1-1	15	TRBV6-1	TGTGCCAGCAGTGAAAATCGCCCCGGGAGTGGTGAAGCTTTCTTT	CASSENRPGSGEAFF
.	.	TRBJ2-2	14	TRBV27	TGTGCCAGCTGCACAGGGACGAACACCGGGGAGCTGTTTTTT	CASCTGTNTGELFF
.	.	TRBJ1-1	14	TRBV19	TGTGCCAGTAGTCCCCTCGGACAGAACACTGAAGCTTTCTTT	CASSPLGQNTEAFF
.	TRBD1	TRBJ2-1	13	TRBV6-5	TGTGCCAGCAAAGAAACAGGGGACAATGAGCAGTTCTTC	CASKETGDNEQFF
.	TRBD1	TRBJ1-1	14	TRBV5-1	TGCGCCAGCAGCGTAGGACAGGGGGGCACTGAAGCTTTCTTT	CASSVGQGGTEAFF
.	TRBD1	TRBJ1-6	12	TRBV6-5	TGTGCCAGCAGAGGACAGGGATCACCCCTCCACTTT	CASRGQGSPLHF
few	.	TRBJ2-5	14	TRBV5-1	TGCGCCAGCAGCTTGGGGGGAGTCCAAGAGACCCAGTACTTC	CASSLGGVQETQYF
.	.	TRBJ2-7	15	TRBV6-5	TGTGCCAGCAGCCGAGGGATTCTGGACTCCTACGAGCAGTACTTC	CASSRGILDSYEQYF
once	TRBD1	TRBJ2-7	13	TRBV6-1	TGTGCCAGCAGTGAGGACAGGGGTACCGAGCAGTACTTC	CASSEDRGTEQYF
once	.	TRBJ1-1	13	TRBV18	TGTGCCAGCTCACAAAGTCCACAGAATGAAGCTTTCTTT	CASSQSPQNEAFF
.	.	TRBJ1-6	14	TRBV9	TGTGCCAGCAGCTTACGGGACATAAATTCACCCCTCCACTTT	CASSLRDINSPLHF
.	TRBD2	TRBJ2-7	14	TRBV25-1	TGTGCCAGCAGGACTAGCGGGAGATCCTACGAGCAGTACTTC	CASRTSGRSYEQYF
.	.	TRBJ2-1	16	TRBV4-2	TGTGCCAGCAGCCAAGGGACAACTACGTCCTACAATGAGCAGTTCTTC	CASSQGTTTSYNEQFF
.	TRBD2	TRBJ2-3	15	TRBV2	TGTGCCAGCAGTGGACTAGCGGGGGGCGCGGATACGCAGTATTTT	CASSGLAGGADTQYF
.	.	TRBJ1-5	16	TRBV19	TGTGCCAGTAGTCTCAGGAGCTACTATAGCAATCAGCCCCAGCATTTT	CASSLRSYYSNQPQHF
.	.	TRBJ2-7	16	TRBV5-6	TGTGCCAGCAGCTTGGCTTATACCATATGGACAGACGAGCAGTACTTC	CASSLAYTIWTDEQYF
.	TRBD1	TRBJ1-4	14	TRBV9	TGTGCCAGAGGTAGGGACAGGGCTAATGAAAAACTGTTTTTT	CARGRDRANEKLFF
.	TRBD1	TRBJ1-2	13	TRBV28	TGTGCCAGCCTACCGACAGGGACCTATGGCTACACCTTC	CASLPTGTYGYTF
.	.	TRBJ1-1	11	TRBV6-5	TGTGCCAGCAGCTTAGGGGGGAAAGCTTTCTTT	CASSLGGKAFF
.	.	TRBJ1-2	14	TRBV5-4	TGTGCCAGCGGGCCTACAGGGAACTTCTATGGCTACACCTTC	CASGPTGNFYGYTF
.	TRBD2	TRBJ2-7	14	TRBV4-3	TGCGCCAGCAGCCCCACTAGCGCCAACTACGAGCAGTACTTC	CASSPTSANYEQYF
.	.	TRBJ2-1	14	TRBV2	TGTGCCAGCAGTGGACTGGATACCTACAATGAGCAGTTCTTC	CASSGLDTYNEQFF
.	.	TRBJ1-5	15	TRBV2	TGTGCCAGCAGTGAGGAAGGGGTGAGTAATCAGCCCCAGCATTTT	CASSEEGVSNQPQHF
.	TRBD2	TRBJ2-7	17	TRBV7-6	TGTGCCAGCAGCTTAGCCACTAGCGGGGGAGGGTCATACGAGCAGTACTTC	CASSLATSGGGSYEQYF
.	TRBD2	TRBJ2-7	15	TRBV7-2	TGTGCCAGCAGCTCAGTTGGGCGGGAGGTTGACGAGCAGTACTTC	CASSSVGREVDEQYF
.	.	TRBJ1-1	14	TRBV11-2	TGTGCCAGCAGCTTAGCGCGTCTCCAGGGTGAAGCTTTCTTT	CASSLARLQGEAFF
.	.	TRBJ1-1	11	TRBV7-9	TGTGCCAGCAGCTTATTAAAGTGGGCTTTCTTT	CASSLLKWAFF
.	.	TRBJ1-6	15	TRBV4-3	TGCGCCAGCAGTAGGGAACGGGCTTATAATTCACCCCTCCACTTT	CASSRERAYNSPLHF
.	.	TRBJ2-3	16	TRBV7-8	TGTGCCAGCAGCTTAGACGGAGGGAGCGGAACAGATACGCAGTATTTT	CASSLDGGSGTDTQYF
.	TRBD2	TRBJ2-3	15	TRBV4-3	TGCGCCAGCAGCCAAGAAGCGGGAGGGCCCCATACGCAGTATTTT	CASSQEAGGPHTQYF
.	.	TRBJ1-2	13	TRBV12-5	TGTGCTAGTGGTTTGGGCGGGACCTATGGCTACACCTTC	CASGLGGTYGYTF
.	TRBD1	TRBJ1-1	13	TRBV19	TGTGCCACGGGACAGGGGGCATCAACTGAAGCTTTCTTT	CATGQGASTEAFF
.	TRBD1	TRBJ1-3	17	TRBV28	TGTGCCAGCAGTCTACCAGACAGGGACGATACTGGAAACACCATATATTTT	CASSLPDRDDTGNTIYF
.	.	TRBJ1-2	15	TRBV4-3	TGCGCCAGCAGCCAAGATCGGGGGGTAAGGGTTGGCTACACCTTC	CASSQDRGVRVGYTF
.	.	TRBJ1-2	14	TRBV6-5	TGTGCCAGCACTAAGGGGGGAGCTAACTATGGCTACACCTTC	CASTKGGANYGYTF